This T cell receptor beta chain emerged from a study of blood T cell repertoires in COVID-19. For the study at large: The United States, Italy and Spain were the sources of the acute and convalescent COVID-19 samples.

Note on this clone: Other nucleotide sequences in the sample specify the same CDR3.

CDR1 and CDR2 from the germline V gene are MDHEN and SYDVKM. CDR3 length: 11 amino acids. The V gene end was trimmed by 5 bases and the J gene end by 8 bases; junction bases not matched to a gene: 2. Recruits, aged about 18 to 100 years, lived in 24 US areas. Self-reported history from a screening survey and questionnaire set each donor's cohort. Sequencing was performed with immunoSEQ multiplex PCR; in TCRdb, only in-frame clones are kept and a portion is missing. The sample lists hundreds of thousands of clones; about nine tenths were seen once. This receptor was taken from a middle-aged woman who had recovered from COVID-19. The material sequenced was PBMCs or T cells enriched from blood (not recorded which). V and J are TRBV28 and TRBJ1-2, with 7 bases lining up with TRBD1. For the CDR3, the DNA is TGTGCCAGCAGTGACAGGGACGGCTACACCTTC. It yields the protein CASSDRDGYTF.